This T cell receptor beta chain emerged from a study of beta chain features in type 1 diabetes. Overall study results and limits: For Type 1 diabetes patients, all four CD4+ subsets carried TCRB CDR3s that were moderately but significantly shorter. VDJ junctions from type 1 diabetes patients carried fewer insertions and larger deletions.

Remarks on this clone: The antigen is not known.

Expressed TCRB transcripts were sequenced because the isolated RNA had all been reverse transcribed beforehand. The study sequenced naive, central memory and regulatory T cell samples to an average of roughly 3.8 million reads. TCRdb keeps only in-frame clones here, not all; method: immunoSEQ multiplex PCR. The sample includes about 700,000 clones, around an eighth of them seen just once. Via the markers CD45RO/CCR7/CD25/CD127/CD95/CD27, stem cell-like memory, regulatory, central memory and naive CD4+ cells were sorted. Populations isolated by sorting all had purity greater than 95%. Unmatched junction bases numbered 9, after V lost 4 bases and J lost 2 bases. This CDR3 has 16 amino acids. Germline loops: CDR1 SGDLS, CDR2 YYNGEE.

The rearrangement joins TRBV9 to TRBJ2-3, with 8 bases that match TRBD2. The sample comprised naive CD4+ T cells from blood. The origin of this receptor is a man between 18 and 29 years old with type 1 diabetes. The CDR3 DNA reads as TGTGCCAGCAGCCCTCATAGCGGGGACCCCACAGATACGCAGTATTTT. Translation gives CASSPHSGDPTDTQYF.